This T cell receptor beta chain was observed in a study of T cell repertoires in cytomegalovirus infection. Study-wide background: CMV infection plus the matching HLA type was flagged by public TCR beta signatures.

The CDR3 sequence is 15 residues long. With V trimmed by 2 bases and J by 7 bases, 9 bases remained unmatched. CDR1 is MNHEY, CDR2 SVGEGT, per germline. TCRdb reprocessed the reads via MiXCR and lists one record per CDR3 protein. Of approximately 990,000 distinct CDR3 sequences in the sample, around 30% were seen once. This clonotype was seen a few times. The target antigen is unknown. This chain uses TRBV6-2 or TRBV6-3 with TRBJ1-1, with TRBD1 identical over 8 bases. Sequencing was performed on cultured CD8+ T cells from PBMCs, taken from culture after CMV antigen stimulation. This receptor was taken from a human donor in good health (CMV status not recorded). Some clones in this sample may be carry-over from other donors' samples. CDR3 coding DNA: TGTGCCAGCAGTTACCCCGGACAGGGCCTATATGAAGCTTTCTTT. Amino acid sequence: CASSYPGQGLYEAFF.